The T cell receptor beta chain under discussion was sequenced for a study of radiotherapy plus CTLA-4 blockade in lung cancer. Concerning this clone: Its antigen is not known.

Clones were sequenced by immunoSEQ multiplex PCR, and TCRdb holds only the in-frame ones, with some missing. The sample holds roughly 130,000 clones; 80% to 90% are singletons and the top ten take 6.9%. Study results and caveats: Radiotherapy plus ipilimumab was followed by expansion in blood of tumor-derived TCR clones.

Patients with chemo-refractory metastatic non-small-cell lung cancer received focal radiation plus CTLA-4 blockade with ipilimumab. The sample here was peripheral blood, taken from a patient treated with radiotherapy plus ipilimumab. The receptor was derived from a human donor with non-small cell lung cancer that progressed on radiotherapy plus ipilimumab.

The CDR3 coding sequence is TGTGCCAGCAGCTTCCTCGTTAGACAGGGATGGGGGACTGAAGCTTTCTTT. Translating gives CASSFLVRQGWGTEAFF. The chain links TRBV7-9 to TRBJ1-1, with TRBD1 matching 7 bases. CDR3 length: 17 residues. Germline trimming cut 3 bases from V and 5 bases from J; bases unmatched to any gene: 15. Germline CDR1 is SEHNR and CDR2 is FQNEAQ (reference sequence). The variable domain in full, completed from reference TRBV7-9 and TRBJ1-1, reads DTGVSQNPRHKITKRGQNVTFRCDPISEHNRLYWYRQTLGQGPEFLTYFQNEAQLEKSRLLSDRFSAERPKGSFSTLEIQRTEQGDSAMYLCASSFLVRQGWGTEAFFGQGTRLTVV.